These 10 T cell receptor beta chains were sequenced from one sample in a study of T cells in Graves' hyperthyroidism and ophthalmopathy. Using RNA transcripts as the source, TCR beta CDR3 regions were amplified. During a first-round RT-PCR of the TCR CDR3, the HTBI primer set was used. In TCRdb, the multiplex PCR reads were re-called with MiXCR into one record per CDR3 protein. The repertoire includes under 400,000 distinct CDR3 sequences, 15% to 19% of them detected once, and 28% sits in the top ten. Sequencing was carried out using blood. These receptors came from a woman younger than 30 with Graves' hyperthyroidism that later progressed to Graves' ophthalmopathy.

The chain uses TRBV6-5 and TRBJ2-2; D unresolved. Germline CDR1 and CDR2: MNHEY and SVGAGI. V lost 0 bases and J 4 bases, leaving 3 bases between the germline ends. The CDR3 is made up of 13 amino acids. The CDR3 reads CASSYSVTGELFF. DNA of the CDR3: TGTGCCAGCAGTTACTCGGTCACCGGGGAGCTGTTTTTT.

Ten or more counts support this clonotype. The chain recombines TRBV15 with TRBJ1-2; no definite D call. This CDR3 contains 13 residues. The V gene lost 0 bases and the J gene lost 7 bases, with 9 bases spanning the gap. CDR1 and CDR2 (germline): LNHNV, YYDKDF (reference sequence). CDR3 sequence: CATSRDLRGGYTF. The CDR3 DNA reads TGTGCCACCAGCAGAGACCTACGGGGTGGCTACACCTTC.

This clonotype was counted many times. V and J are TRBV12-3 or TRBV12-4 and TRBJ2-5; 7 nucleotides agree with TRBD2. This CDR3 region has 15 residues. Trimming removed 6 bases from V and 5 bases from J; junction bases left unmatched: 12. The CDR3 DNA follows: TGTGCCAGCAGCCCCTTCGGAGCGGGAAGGGAGACCCAGTACTTC. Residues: CASSPFGAGRETQYF.

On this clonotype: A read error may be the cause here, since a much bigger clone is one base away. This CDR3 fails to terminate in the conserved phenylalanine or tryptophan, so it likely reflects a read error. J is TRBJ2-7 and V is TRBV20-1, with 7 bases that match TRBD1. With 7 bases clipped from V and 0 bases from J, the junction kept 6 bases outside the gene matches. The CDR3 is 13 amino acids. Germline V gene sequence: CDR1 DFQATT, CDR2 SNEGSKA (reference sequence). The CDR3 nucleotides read TGCAGTGAGTCGCAGGGGGTCTCCTACGAGCAGTACCTC. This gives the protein CSESQGVSYEQYL.

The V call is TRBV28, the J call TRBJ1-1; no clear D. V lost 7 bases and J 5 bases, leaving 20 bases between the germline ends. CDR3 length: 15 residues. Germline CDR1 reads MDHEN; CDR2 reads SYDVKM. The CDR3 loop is CASISGLGKNTEAFF. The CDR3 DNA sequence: TGTGCCAGCATATCGGGTCTGGGGAAAAATACTGAAGCTTTCTTT.

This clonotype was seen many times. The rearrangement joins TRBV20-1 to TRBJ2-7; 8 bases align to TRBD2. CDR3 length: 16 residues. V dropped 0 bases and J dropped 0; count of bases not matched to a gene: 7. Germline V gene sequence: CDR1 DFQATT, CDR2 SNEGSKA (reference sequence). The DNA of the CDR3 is TGCAGTGCTAGAGACACGGGAGGGACCTTCTCCTACGAGCAGTACTTC. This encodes CSARDTGGTFSYEQYF.

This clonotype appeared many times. DNA for the CDR3: TGTGCCAGCAGTGGACAGGGGGACCATGAGCAGTTCTTC. It yields the protein CASSGQGDHEQFF. This rearrangement joins TRBV6-1 to TRBJ2-1, with 9 nucleotides matching TRBD1. CDR3 length: 13 residues. Germline CDR1 MNHNS, CDR2 SASEGT. The trim removed 4 bases at V and 8 bases at J, leaving 3 bases unmatched.

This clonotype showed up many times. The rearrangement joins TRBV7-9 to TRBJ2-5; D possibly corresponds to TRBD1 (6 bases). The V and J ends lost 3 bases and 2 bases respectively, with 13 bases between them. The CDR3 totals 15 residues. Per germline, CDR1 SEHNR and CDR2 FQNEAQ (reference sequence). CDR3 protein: CASSFSPGVQETQYF. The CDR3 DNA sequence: TGTGCCAGCAGCTTCTCCCCAGGGGTACAAGAGACCCAGTACTTC.

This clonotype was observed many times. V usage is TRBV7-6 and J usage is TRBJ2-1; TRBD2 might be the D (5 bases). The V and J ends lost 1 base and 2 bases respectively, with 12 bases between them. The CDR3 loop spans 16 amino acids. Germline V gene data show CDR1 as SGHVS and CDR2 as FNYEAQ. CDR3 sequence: CASSLERAGTYNEQFF. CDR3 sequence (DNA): TGTGCCAGCAGCTTAGAACGGGCGGGCACCTACAATGAGCAGTTCTTC.

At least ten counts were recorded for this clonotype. Here the CDR3 DNA reads TGTGCCAGCAGTTACGGGCTCGGCTACTCCTACGAGCAGTACTTC. Translated, it gives CASSYGLGYSYEQYF. This chain connects TRBV6-2 or TRBV6-3 to TRBJ2-7; D gene unclear. V lost 2 bases, J lost 0 bases, and 11 bases lay in between. Germline assignment: CDR1 MNHEY and CDR2 SVGEGT. The CDR3 is 15 amino acids.